This is a list of T cell receptor beta chains from one sample in a study of blood T cell repertoires in COVID-19. Measured with immunoSEQ multiplex PCR; TCRdb has only the in-frame clones, and not every one. The sample contains fewer than 500,000 clones, roughly 90% of which appear only once. What was sequenced was PBMCs or T cells enriched from blood (not recorded which). Every receptor here comes from a woman aged 25 to 39 with acute COVID-19. Each CDR3 is given with its conserved first and last residue. The D gene is left open where the match is weak. Clone size appears in some rows only: once, few, many, or a class for an expanded clone.

v_gene	d_gene	abundance	j_gene	CDR3aa	CDR3nt
TRBV3-1/TRBV3-2	TRBD1	few	TRBJ1-2	CASSRGGQGLYGYTF	TGTGCCAGCAGCCGTGGGGGACAGGGGCTGTATGGCTACACCTTC
TRBV2	-	-	TRBJ2-7	CASSGINRDKWSYEQYF	TGTGCCAGCAGTGGTATCAACCGGGACAAATGGTCCTACGAGCAGTACTTC
TRBV5-1	-	-	TRBJ1-4	CASSLSSGTSEKLFF	TGCGCCAGCAGCTTATCGTCAGGGACATCGGAAAAACTGTTTTTT
TRBV6-5	TRBD1	-	TRBJ1-1	CASILDRGLVAEAFF	TGTGCCAGCATCCTGGACAGGGGGCTAGTCGCTGAAGCTTTCTTT
TRBV5-1	-	-	TRBJ2-5	CASSLGNMVRETQYF	TGCGCCAGCAGCCTTGGAAATATGGTCAGGGAGACCCAGTACTTC
TRBV27	-	once	TRBJ2-2	CASTGTPLTGELFF	TGTGCCAGTACCGGGACACCTTTAACCGGGGAGCTGTTTTTT
TRBV10-3	-	-	TRBJ1-1	CAISGNRESGAFF	TGTGCCATCAGTGGGAACCGCGAATCGGGAGCTTTCTTT
TRBV4-1	TRBD1	once	TRBJ1-4	CASSQLDRVDEKLFF	TGCGCCAGCAGCCAACTAGACAGGGTGGATGAAAAACTGTTTTTT
TRBV18	-	-	TRBJ1-4	CASSPSVNEKLFF	TGTGCCAGCTCACCGTCCGTTAATGAAAAACTGTTTTTT
TRBV29-1	-	-	TRBJ2-7	CSVEQRDPYEQYF	TGCAGCGTTGAACAGCGCGACCCCTACGAGCAGTACTTC
TRBV7-9	-	-	TRBJ1-1	CASSLAGRTEAFF	TGTGCCAGCAGCTTGGCAGGGCGAACTGAAGCTTTCTTT
TRBV30	-	once	TRBJ1-3	CAWSLGNTIYF	TGTGCCTGGAGTCTGGGAAACACCATATATTTT
TRBV11-2	-	-	TRBJ1-1	CASSQRQVQQTITTQAFF	TGTGCCAGCAGCCAGCGACAGGTTCAACAGACTATAACAACTCAAGCTTTCTTT
TRBV2	-	-	TRBJ1-2	CASSEWVRGSDYGYTF	TGTGCCAGCAGTGAATGGGTCAGGGGAAGCGACTATGGCTACACCTTC
TRBV24-1	TRBD1	-	TRBJ1-3	CATSEGQGNTIYF	TGTGCCACCAGTGAGGGACAGGGGAACACCATATATTTT
TRBV6-1	-	-	TRBJ2-7	CASSEYRAYEQYF	TGTGCCAGCAGTGAATACAGAGCCTACGAGCAGTACTTC
TRBV15	-	-	TRBJ1-1	CATSRALVLARGTEAFF	TGTGCCACCAGCAGAGCTCTGGTTTTAGCGCGTGGGACTGAAGCTTTCTTT
TRBV19	-	-	TRBJ1-1	CASRLRVNTEAFF	TGTGCCAGTAGGTTACGGGTTAACACTGAAGCTTTCTTT
TRBV5-1	-	-	TRBJ1-1	CASSLVGHQTTAFF	TGCGCCAGCAGCCTTGTGGGACACCAAACAACAGCTTTCTTT
TRBV27	TRBD1	-	TRBJ2-7	CASSAGTGVFYEQYF	TGTGCCAGCAGTGCCGGGACAGGGGTTTTCTACGAGCAGTACTTC
TRBV29-1	TRBD1	-	TRBJ1-4	CSVVRGQGGAEKLFF	TGCAGCGTTGTAAGGGGACAGGGTGGGGCGGAAAAACTGTTTTTT
TRBV4-1	-	-	TRBJ2-7	CASSQVGGDIYEQYF	TGCGCCAGCAGCCAAGTGGGAGGGGACATCTACGAGCAGTACTTC
TRBV19	TRBD1	-	TRBJ2-3	CASSIPGQNIASTDTQYF	TGTGCCAGTAGTATCCCGGGACAGAATATTGCTAGCACAGATACGCAGTATTTT
TRBV5-1	-	-	TRBJ1-5	CASSFSGGNQPQHF	TGCGCCAGCAGTTTTTCAGGGGGCAATCAGCCCCAGCATTTT
TRBV2	TRBD1	once	TRBJ2-1	CASSEGDSYYNEQFF	TGTGCCAGCAGTGAAGGGGACAGTTACTACAATGAGCAGTTCTTC
TRBV5-6	-	-	TRBJ2-7	CASSHGTRIYEQYF	TGTGCCAGCAGCCACGGGACACGGATTTACGAGCAGTACTTC
TRBV9	-	-	TRBJ1-2	CASSQTGFGGYTF	TGTGCCAGCAGCCAGACAGGTTTCGGTGGCTACACCTTC
TRBV6-2/TRBV6-3	-	-	TRBJ2-3	CASSLRLVASSTDTQYF	TGTGCCAGCAGCCTCAGACTAGTCGCCTCTAGCACAGATACGCAGTATTTT
TRBV3-1/TRBV3-2	-	-	TRBJ2-3	CASSHSGQGLDTQYF	TGTGCCAGCAGCCATTCGGGACAAGGGTTGGATACGCAGTATTTT
TRBV5-4	-	-	TRBJ1-2	CASSLVGGNYGYTF	TGTGCCAGCAGCTTAGTTGGGGGGAACTATGGCTACACCTTC
TRBV6-5	-	once	TRBJ2-5	CASSRGGETQYF	TGTGCCAGCAGCCGGGGAGGAGAGACCCAGTACTTC
TRBV10-3	TRBD2	once	TRBJ2-1	CAIRPQRGGNEQFF	TGTGCCATCAGGCCCCAACGGGGGGGGAATGAGCAGTTCTTC
TRBV27	-	-	TRBJ2-3	CASSFRLPTAGDTQYF	TGTGCCAGCAGTTTTCGCCTCCCAACGGCGGGGGATACGCAGTATTTT
TRBV28	TRBD1	-	TRBJ2-7	CASSWDRRRTYEQYF	TGTGCCAGCAGCTGGGACAGGCGTCGAACCTACGAGCAGTACTTC
TRBV29-1	TRBD1	-	TRBJ1-1	CSVRGQGVFGEAFF	TGCAGCGTGCGGGGACAGGGGGTGTTCGGTGAAGCTTTCTTT
TRBV3-1/TRBV3-2	-	-	TRBJ2-5	CASSQEGGLYRPETQYF	TGTGCCAGCAGCCAAGAAGGTGGGCTTTACCGCCCAGAGACCCAGTACTTC
TRBV4-3	-	-	TRBJ2-3	CASSQDYLRGTSTDTQYF	TGCGCCAGCAGCCAAGATTACTTACGGGGGACCAGCACAGATACGCAGTATTTT
TRBV5-5	TRBD1	-	TRBJ2-3	CASSLYDRASTDTQYF	TGTGCCAGCAGCCTATATGACAGGGCCAGCACAGATACGCAGTATTTT
TRBV9	-	once	TRBJ1-5	CASSAGYSNQPQHF	TGTGCCAGCAGCGCCGGGTATAGCAATCAGCCCCAGCATTTT
TRBV19	-	-	TRBJ2-7	CASGPTTVGGNEQYF	TGTGCCAGTGGGCCCACGACAGTAGGGGGAAACGAGCAGTACTTC
TRBV7-3	-	-	TRBJ1-6	CASSLTRLSYNSPLHF	TGTGCCAGCAGCTTAACTAGACTCTCCTATAATTCACCCCTCCACTTT
TRBV7-3	TRBD2	-	TRBJ2-3	CASSLFSLAGSSTDTQYF	TGTGCCAGCAGCTTATTTAGCCTAGCGGGGTCTAGCACAGATACGCAGTATTTT
TRBV29-1	TRBD2	-	TRBJ2-1	CSVEVLLASYNEQFF	TGCAGCGTTGAAGTATTACTAGCGTCTTACAATGAGCAGTTCTTC
TRBV19	-	-	TRBJ1-2	CASSPGQGFYGYTF	TGTGCCAGTAGCCCCGGGCAGGGATTCTATGGCTACACCTTC
TRBV20-1	TRBD2	once	TRBJ2-5	CSASQGSGDFQETQYF	TGCAGTGCTAGTCAGGGTAGCGGGGACTTCCAAGAGACCCAGTACTTC
TRBV3-1/TRBV3-2	-	once	TRBJ2-7	CASSQDGAGVSYEQYF	TGTGCCAGCAGCCAAGATGGGGCAGGGGTATCCTACGAGCAGTACTTC
TRBV15	-	-	TRBJ1-1	CATSRDGGWTEAFF	TGTGCCACCAGCAGAGATGGGGGCTGGACTGAAGCTTTCTTT
TRBV4-1	TRBD2	-	TRBJ2-7	CASSPGLAGVLYEQYF	TGCGCCAGCAGCCCGGGACTAGCGGGGGTTTTGTACGAGCAGTACTTC
TRBV20-1	-	once	TRBJ2-3	CSEGSRDTQYF	TGCAGTGAAGGGAGCCGAGATACGCAGTATTTT
TRBV7-8	-	-	TRBJ1-6	CASSRSRDLNSPLHF	TGTGCCAGCAGCCGTTCCCGGGACTTGAATTCACCCCTCCACTTT
TRBV29-1	-	-	TRBJ2-2	CSVPGAQDTGELFF	TGCAGCGTTCCAGGGGCCCAGGATACCGGGGAGCTGTTTTTT
TRBV5-5	-	-	TRBJ1-5	CASSLEGHSNQPQHF	TGTGCCAGCAGTCTTGAGGGCCATAGCAATCAGCCCCAGCATTTT
TRBV5-6	TRBD1	-	TRBJ1-6	CASSFSGQGTGVHF	TGTGCCAGCAGCTTCTCGGGACAGGGTACAGGAGTCCACTTT
TRBV9	TRBD1	-	TRBJ1-2	CASSGVGQGRNYGYTF	TGTGCCAGCAGCGGGGTCGGACAGGGGCGTAACTATGGCTACACCTTC